These 7 T cell receptor beta chains originate from one sample sequenced in a study of early T cells in non-severe SARS-CoV-2 infection. Using its own MiXCR run on the 5' RACE reads, TCRdb lists one record per CDR3 protein. The table records about 25,000 distinct CDR3 sequences, approximately 5% of them present only once. Sample: whole blood. These receptors all come from an adult who was a healthcare worker with PCR-confirmed SARS-CoV-2 infection or an uninfected control (not recorded which).

This clonotype showed up many times. This chain joins TRBV19 and TRBJ1-5, with D unclear. The CDR3 is made up of 14 amino acids. Germline CDR1 LNHDA, CDR2 SQIVND (reference sequence). V was shortened by 3 bases and J by 0 bases, with 6 bases between the two germline ends. The CDR3 reads CASSIVRSNQPQHF. The CDR3 DNA is TGTGCCAGTAGTATTGTTCGTAGCAATCAGCCCCAGCATTTT.

This clonotype appeared a few times. The chain employs TRBV7-3 and TRBJ1-6; a weak D match, TRBD1 (6 bases). Germline V gives CDR1 SGHTA, CDR2 FQGTGA. CDR3 length: 14 residues. V lost 5 bases to trimming and J lost 9 bases, with 14 bases between them. CDR3 residues: CASSLRGAVSPLHF. The CDR3 coding sequence is TGTGCCAGCAGCCTCAGGGGCGCGGTTTCACCCCTCCACTTT.

The chain links TRBV20-1 to TRBJ2-7; 9 bases agree with TRBD2. Germline CDR1 is DFQATT and CDR2 is SNEGSKA (reference sequence). Trimming removed 6 bases from V and 6 bases from J; junction bases left unmatched: 15. The CDR3 consists of 15 residues. For the CDR3, the DNA is TGCAGTGCCAGCCCCCAGGGACTAGCCTTCAGCGAGCAGTACTTC. Translating it yields CSASPQGLAFSEQYF.

The V gene is TRBV3-1, the J gene TRBJ2-1; D may be TRBD2 (5 bases). Germline assignment: CDR1 LGHDT and CDR2 YNNKEL (reference sequence). The CDR3 sequence is 16 residues long. V was pared by 0 bases and J by 5 bases, with 14 bases between. This chain's CDR3 is CASSQEGLARHNEQFF. In DNA form, the CDR3 reads TGTGCCAGCAGCCAAGAAGGGCTAGCCCGGCACAATGAGCAGTTCTTC.

The DNA for the CDR3 is TGTGCCAGCAGCCAAGTCGACACTGAAGCTTTCTTT. Translating gives CASSQVDTEAFF. The rearrangement links TRBV3-1 to TRBJ1-1, with D hard to call. The CDR3 is 12 amino acids. The V end was cut by 1 base, the J end by 3 bases, with 3 bases between. Per germline, CDR1 LGHDT and CDR2 YNNKEL (reference sequence).

This clonotype was found many times. The chain recombines TRBV4-2 with TRBJ2-7; perhaps TRBD2 as D (6 bases). Looked up from germline, CDR1 is LGHNA and CDR2 is YNFKEQ. V dropped 1 base and J dropped 2 bases, with 12 bases sitting between them. This CDR3 spans 15 amino acids. The CDR3 here is CASSQATRSTYEQYF. CDR3 DNA: TGTGCCAGCAGCCAAGCGACTAGGTCCACCTACGAGCAGTACTTC.

This clonotype appeared many times. CDR3 in amino acids: CASSQLPLDPDTQYF. The CDR3 DNA reads TGCGCCAGCAGCCAATTGCCCTTGGACCCAGATACGCAGTATTTT. The chain carries TRBV4-1 and TRBJ2-3; D not resolved. The CDR3 extends over 15 amino acids. Germline CDR1 reads MGHRA; CDR2 reads YSYEKL. The V and J ends lost 2 bases and 4 bases respectively, with 13 bases between them.